This T cell receptor (beta chain) was documented in a study of T cell responses to AZD1222 COVID-19 vaccine (dated by TCRdb to the early 2020s). With respect to the entire study: TCR sequencing covered 233 trial participants: 200 to 210 given two doses of AZD1222 and 26 given two doses of MenACWY control vaccine. Trial participants were enrolled by age into subgroups of 18-55, 56-69 and 70-plus years, and around 140, 26 and 57 TCR-sequenced participants, respectively, were included in these subgroups.

What the work shows at the level of the full study, not this receptor alone: Epitopes outside the regions mutated in the B.1.351 and B.1.1.7 variants were reportedly recognized by nearly half of the unique spike-specific TCRs. Participants were mostly white British and included more females than males, and it was suggested by the authors that clonal diversity may have been underestimated. The 56-69-year group was small, and its depth increase did not reach significance, likely because of low power. No day 14 peak-response samples were available, so repertoires were characterized only after the peak T cell response. CD4 TCRs associated with the vaccine covered the entire spike protein, and the dominant responses were in regions 160-218 and 743-854. A significant rise in spike-specific TCR breadth and depth was observed after two AZD1222 doses relative to day 0 and relative to MenACWY recipients. Conclusions about previously exposed vaccinees were limited because only five to seven AZD1222 recipients were SARS-CoV-2 seropositive at baseline.

Notes on this clone: Its specific antigen is unknown. No per-base quality is available; no much larger clone lies one base away.

The CDR3 regions of human TCRbeta chains were analyzed by immunosequencing. Concerning the study's data processing: Repertoire TCRs were checked for matches against a reference library of SARS-CoV-2-specific TCRs that had been generated using the MIRA antigen-specificity platform. Breadth was defined as the fraction of unique TCRs that were SARS-CoV-2-associated. Depth was defined as the fraction of total T cells that were SARS-CoV-2-associated. Each spike-specific TCR was assigned to its reactive spike region and to a CD4 or CD8 class using the MIRA data. Log10-transformed breadth and depth values were compared by one-way ANOVA with Sidak's multiple comparisons tests. The table was pulled from immuneACCESS by TCRdb, which kept in-frame rearrangements only. Such tables lose some clones; where checked, under half of the loss comes from unresolved V genes, and the rest has no known cause. Clone size and V and J calls were adopted from that table, with D and trimming inferred from the DNA. Present in this sample are about 120,000 clones, about 86% of which were seen just once. The top ten clones comprise around 17% of the sample.

What the time point label conveys for this sample: about 28 days (+/-7) after the second vaccine dose. Because spike-specific TCR depth and breadth did not differ between the two schedules, AZD1222 recipients who got a second dose at roughly 4 weeks were pooled with those who got a second dose at roughly 12 weeks. Vaccinee samples were obtained from the UK trials COV001 and COV002, which included a single-blind randomized controlled phase 2/3 trial of AZD1222 (ChAdOx1 nCoV-19) in healthy adults. Trial participant PBMC samples were collected at day 0 and day 28 after the second dose for TCRbeta chain sequencing. Sequenced here: peripheral blood, sampled 28 days after the second AZD1222 dose. This TCR came from an adult who received the AZD1222 COVID-19 vaccine.

The CDR3 protein sequence reads: CASSRGGNTIYF. Read as DNA, the sequence is TGTGCCAGCAGCCGTGGGGGAAACACCATATATTTT. The V and J segments used are TRBV7-9 and TRBJ1-3, with the D gene call left open. V is shortened by 5 bases, J by 4 bases, and the region joining them spans 6 bases. CDR1 and CDR2 are read off the germline V gene (reference sequence) as SEHNR and FQNEAQ. The CDR3 goes from the cysteine to the phenylalanine over 12 residues. Only CDR3 DNA remains: 36 bases, in frame from the first base.